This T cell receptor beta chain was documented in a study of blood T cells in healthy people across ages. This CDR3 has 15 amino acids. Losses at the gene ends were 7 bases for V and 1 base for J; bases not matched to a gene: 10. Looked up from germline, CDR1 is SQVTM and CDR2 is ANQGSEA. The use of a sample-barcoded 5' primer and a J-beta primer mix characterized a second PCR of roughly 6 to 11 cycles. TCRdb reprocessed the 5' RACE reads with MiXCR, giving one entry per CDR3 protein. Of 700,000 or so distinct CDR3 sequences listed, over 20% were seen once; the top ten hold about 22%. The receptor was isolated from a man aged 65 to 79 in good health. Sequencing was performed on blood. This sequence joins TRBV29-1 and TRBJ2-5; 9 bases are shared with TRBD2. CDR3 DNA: TGCAGCGGGGTCGTTAGCGGGGGACGCCAAGAGACCCAGTACTTC. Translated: CSGVVSGGRQETQYF.